This passage covers 10 T cell receptor beta chains from one sample sequenced in a study of spatial heterogeneity in lung cancer. TCRdb analysed the 5' RACE reads with MiXCR anew, one entry per CDR3 protein. The table has some 70,000 distinct CDR3 sequences, roughly 14% seen once. Noted time point: sample taken at primary tumor resection. Extraction of whole RNA from tumor, nontumor lung or frozen PBMC preceded unsorted sequencing. The starting material was PBMCs, obtained at surgery. All receptors come from a male donor with early-stage non-small cell lung cancer.

Comments on this clonotype: A much larger clonotype is one base distant, so this may be a read error. V is TRBV28 and J is TRBJ1-2, with D hard to call. CDR1 MDHEN and CDR2 SYDVKM come from the germline V gene. The CDR3 runs to 14 residues. Here the CDR3 reads CASSLSPGLYGSTF. DNA of the CDR3: TGTGCCAGCAGTTTATCCCCCGGCCTCTATGGCTCCACCTTC.

This clonotype turned up a few times. The chain uses TRBV20-1 and TRBJ2-3, with 15 positions matching TRBD2. This CDR3 has 17 residues. Germline assignment: CDR1 DFQATT and CDR2 SNEGSKA (reference sequence). Trimming took 6 bases from V and 6 from J; bases not matched to a gene: 13. The DNA of the CDR3 is TGCAGTGCGAGGACTAGCGGGAGGGCCAAAATGAGCGATACGCAGTATTTT. Translated, it gives CSARTSGRAKMSDTQYF.

This clonotype was seen many times. The chain links TRBV20-1 to TRBJ2-4, with D maybe TRBD2 (6 bases). V lost 3 bases and J lost 2, with 11 bases in between. The CDR3 is 14 amino acids. Germline values: CDR1 DFQATT, CDR2 SNEGSKA (reference sequence). CDR3 residues: CSASVGRSKNIQYF. The CDR3 DNA reads as TGCAGTGCTAGTGTGGGGAGGTCCAAAAACATTCAGTACTTC.

This clonotype appeared many times. Here the CDR3 reads CASSQSGSYNEQFF. Here the CDR3 DNA reads TGTGCCAGCAGCCAGTCGGGTTCCTACAATGAGCAGTTCTTC. The rearrangement joins TRBV9 to TRBJ2-1; D gene uncertain. V was pared by 4 bases and J by 1 base, with 9 bases between. CDR3 length: 14 residues. Germline V CDR1 and CDR2: SGDLS, YYNGEE.

Only a few counts were recorded for this clonotype. The chain joins TRBV20-1 to TRBJ2-6, with a possible D match to TRBD2 (6 bases). The CDR3 has 17 residues. The ends were cut back, 0 bases at V and 4 bases at J, with 16 bases in the middle. The germline V gene encodes CDR1 DFQATT and CDR2 SNEGSKA (reference sequence). The CDR3 protein is CSARDLGGTPGANVLTF. CDR3 sequence (DNA): TGCAGTGCTAGAGATTTAGGCGGGACTCCCGGGGCCAACGTCCTGACTTTC.

This clonotype was seen repeatedly, ten times or more. The CDR3 region is CASSAPKNTGELFF. CDR3 in DNA: TGTGCCAGCAGTGCCCCGAAAAACACCGGGGAGCTGTTTTTT. The rearrangement links TRBV12-3 or TRBV12-4 to TRBJ2-2, with D unresolved. The CDR3 has 14 amino acids. V lost 5 bases and J 2 bases, leaving 9 bases between the germline ends.

This chain joins TRBV29-1 and TRBJ2-3; 9 bases line up with TRBD2. V trimming: 1 base; J trimming: 6 bases; junction bases outside the gene matches: 5. Germline V gives CDR1 SQVTM, CDR2 ANQGSEA. This CDR3 spans 14 amino acids. The CDR3 is CSVEVTSGSDTQYF. The CDR3 DNA reads TGCAGCGTTGAAGTTACTAGCGGGTCCGATACGCAGTATTTT.

This clonotype was seen more than once but under ten times. The genes are TRBV24-1 and TRBJ2-5; TRBD2 aligns across 8 bases. The trim removed 2 bases at V and 4 bases at J, leaving 5 bases unmatched. The CDR3 has 15 amino acids. Germline CDR1 and CDR2: KGHDR and SFDVKD. The CDR3 nucleotides read TGTGCCACCAGTGATTCAGCGGGAGCGGGAGAGACCCAGTACTTC. Protein product: CATSDSAGAGETQYF.

As DNA, the CDR3 is TGCGCCAGCAGCCCCGTCGAACGCACAGATACGCAGTATTTT. Protein sequence: CASSPVERTDTQYF. This chain joins TRBV4-1 and TRBJ2-3; D is unresolved. The CDR3 has 14 residues. V was cut by 4 bases and J by 1 base, with 9 bases left in between. Per the germline V gene, CDR1 is MGHRA and CDR2 is YSYEKL.

In this sample, this clonotype turned up many times. V is TRBV5-4 and J is TRBJ1-5; no clear D gene. V dropped 2 bases and J dropped 2 bases, with 8 bases sitting between them. The CDR3 length is 14 residues. Germline V gene sequence: CDR1 SGHNT, CDR2 YYREEE (reference sequence). CDR3 DNA sequence: TGTGCCAGCAGCTTCGGACTGGGCAATCAGCCCCAGCATTTT. Amino acid sequence: CASSFGLGNQPQHF. Full variable domain (missing parts from reference TRBV5-4 and TRBJ1-5): ETGVTQSPTHLIKTRGQQVTLRCSSQSGHNTVSWYQQALGQGPQFIFQYYREEENGRGNFPPRFSGLQFPNYSSELNVNALELDDSALYLCASSFGLGNQPQHFGDGTRLSIL.